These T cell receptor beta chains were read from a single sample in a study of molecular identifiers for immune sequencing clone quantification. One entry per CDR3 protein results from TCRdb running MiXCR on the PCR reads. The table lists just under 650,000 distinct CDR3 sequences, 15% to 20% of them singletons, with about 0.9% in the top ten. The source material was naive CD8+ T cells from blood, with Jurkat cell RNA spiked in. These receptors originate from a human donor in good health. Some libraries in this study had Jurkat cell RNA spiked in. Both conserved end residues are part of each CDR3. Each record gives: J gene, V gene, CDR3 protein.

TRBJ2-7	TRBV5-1	CANSFGGAGYEQYF
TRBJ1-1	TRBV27	CASSLLGQGLSEAFF
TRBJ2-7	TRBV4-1	CASSPNRMREQYF
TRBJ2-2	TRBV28	CASRTPGQGSGGELFF
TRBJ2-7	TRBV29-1	CSVQAARSSYEQYF
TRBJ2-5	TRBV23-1	CASSQSQGGQETQYF
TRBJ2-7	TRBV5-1	CASSHPTGGLYEQYF
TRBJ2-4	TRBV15	CATSRGAAATKNIQYF
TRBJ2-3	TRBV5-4	CASSPRQGGTDTQYF
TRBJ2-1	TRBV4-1	CASSQRRLATYNEQFF
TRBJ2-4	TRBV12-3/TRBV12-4	CASSLMRGTIQYF
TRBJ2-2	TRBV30	CAWDPGQEIGELFF
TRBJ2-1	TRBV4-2	CASSQARAGGPYNEQFF
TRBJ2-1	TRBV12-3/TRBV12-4	CASSSLGGLSYNEQFF
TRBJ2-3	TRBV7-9	CASSLVREDTDTQYF
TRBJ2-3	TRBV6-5	CASSPTFRTDTQYF
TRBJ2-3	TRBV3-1	CASSQESSWVTQYF
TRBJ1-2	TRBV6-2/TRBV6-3	CASSYQGILDGYTF
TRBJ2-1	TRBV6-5	CATARGDRTYNEQFF
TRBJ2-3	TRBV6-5	CASSYVGTPDTQYF
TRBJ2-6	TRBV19	CASSIVYNAPRVLTF
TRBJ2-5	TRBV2	CASSEPGKAAGPLWETQYF
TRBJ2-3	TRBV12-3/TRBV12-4	CASSSSYGASTDTQYF
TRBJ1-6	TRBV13	CASSLGLGQDHSPLHF
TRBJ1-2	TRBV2	CASRDRDGLYGYTF
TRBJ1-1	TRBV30	CACLRVGFIRTEAFF
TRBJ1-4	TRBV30	CASKNGGEKLFF
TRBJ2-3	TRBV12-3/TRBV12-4	CASRGTSDNSRTDTQYF
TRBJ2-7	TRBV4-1	CASSQKETATGDEQYF
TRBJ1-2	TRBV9	CASSVVDNYGYTF
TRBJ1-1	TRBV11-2	CASSGILGVNTEAFF
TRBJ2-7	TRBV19	CASSPQTGPNYEQYF
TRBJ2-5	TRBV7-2	CASSSRTSLRQETQYF
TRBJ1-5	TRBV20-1	CSARDGSLNQPQHF
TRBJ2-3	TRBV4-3	CASSQDRSYTSTDTQYF
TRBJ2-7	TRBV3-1	CASSPRSSGVPSYEQYF
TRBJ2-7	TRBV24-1	CATSEIQGGEQYF